This record covers a single T cell receptor beta chain. The antigen is unknown. Assay: immunoSEQ multiplex PCR; the TCRdb copy retains only in-frame clones and omits some. The top ten clones hold roughly 4.3% of a sample with about 440,000 clones, around 90% of them seen once. The record originates from a study of Ad26.COV2.S vaccination and SARS-CoV-2 variants. Study information: Vaccine-arm donor from the placebo-controlled COV1001 Ad26.COV2.S trial. Once or twice, 56 days apart, Ad26.COV2.S was delivered intramuscularly.

This sample's treatment: around 19 received Ad26.COV2.S at low or high dose, single or two shots; roughly five received placebo; per-sample allocation not given. After the first vaccine or placebo injection, samples were drawn on day 63. The vaccine delivered Wuhan-strain SARS-CoV-2 spike through an Ad26 vector. Germline V gene data show CDR1 as SGHVS and CDR2 as FNYEAQ. V was trimmed by 5 bases and J by 1 base, leaving 11 bases between them. The CDR3 loop spans 15 amino acids. General observations from the study: Analyses that measured TCR breadth and depth may have underestimated total T cell responses.

The J gene is TRBJ1-4, the V gene TRBV7-6; D uncertain. Here the sequenced sample was peripheral blood, taken in a trial of Ad26.COV2.S vaccine versus placebo. The receptor's source is a person aged 18-60 years who received the Ad26.COV2.S COVID-19 vaccine or a placebo. CDR3 nucleotides: TGTGCCAGCAGCGCAGGACGGGTAACTAATGAAAAACTGTTTTTT. It translates to CASSAGRVTNEKLFF. Full variable domain (remainder filled in from reference TRBV7-6 and TRBJ1-4): GAGVSQSPRYKVTKRGQDVALRCDPISGHVSLYWYRQALGQGPEFLTYFNYEAQQDKSGLPNDRFSAERPEGSISTLTIQRTEQRDSAMYRCASSAGRVTNEKLFFGSGTQLSVL.